This T cell receptor (beta chain) was retrieved from a study of blood T cells in healthy people across ages. Study-level information: Per two T cells, about one barcoded beta molecule was captured through template switching.

Overall study results and limits: Measured against age, TCR beta diversity per million T cells decreased in a roughly linear manner.

A single count supports this clonotype. Its matching antigen is unknown. Samples each had at least 5 micrograms of total RNA extracted. V lost 6 bases and J lost 0; bases outside the gene matches: 4. This CDR3 region has 15 residues. Next came a second PCR, run for about 6 to 12 cycles, which used a sample-barcoded 5' primer along with a J-beta primer mix. The template-switch adaptor was a 5' adaptor with 12 random nucleotides. It tagged each cDNA molecule. TCRdb independently ran MiXCR on the 5' RACE reads; one entry per CDR3 protein. The sample carries approximately 880,000 distinct CDR3 sequences, around 49% recorded once.

Sequenced input: blood. The J gene is TRBJ1-1, the V gene TRBV12-3 or TRBV12-4; the match to TRBD1 covers 10 bases. The origin of this receptor is a man aged 25 to 40 in good health. The CDR3 sequence is CASSETGGLNTEAFF. DNA of the CDR3: TGTGCCAGCAGCGAGACAGGGGGCTTGAACACTGAAGCTTTCTTT.